The 21 T cell receptor beta chains below all came from one sample that was sequenced in a study of neurological immune-mediated disorders. Each CDR3 protein is one row after TCRdb ran MiXCR on the 5' RACE reads. The sample includes about 59,000 distinct CDR3 sequences, about 13% of them seen just once. Sample: PBMCs. The receptors were sampled from a woman in her sixties with HTLV-1-associated myelopathy (HAM/TSP).

This clonotype was seen ten or more times. V and J are TRBV3-1 and TRBJ1-3; no clear D gene. V was pared by 5 bases and J by 4 bases, with 15 bases between. CDR1 LGHDT and CDR2 YNNKEL come from the germline V gene (reference sequence). The CDR3 is 15 amino acids. The CDR3 loop reads CASSYGRLPGNTIYF. The CDR3 nucleotides are TGTGCCAGCAGCTACGGACGCCTCCCGGGAAACACCATATATTTT.

This clonotype appeared many times. The chain links TRBV15 to TRBJ2-1; 10 nucleotides agree with TRBD2. The trim removed 1 base at V and 8 bases at J, leaving 8 bases unmatched. The CDR3 loop spans 16 amino acids. CDR1 is LNHNV and CDR2 is YYDKDF in the germline V gene (reference sequence). The CDR3 coding sequence is TGTGCCACCAGCAGAGGTGGGCTAGCGGGAGATTATGAGCAGTTCTTC. It yields the protein CATSRGGLAGDYEQFF.

This clonotype was recorded at least ten times. This rearrangement joins TRBV18 to TRBJ1-5, with 12 bases that match TRBD1. This CDR3 region has 15 residues. V dropped 6 bases and J dropped 5; count of bases not matched to a gene: 5. The germline gives CDR1 KGHSH, CDR2 LQKENI. The chain's CDR3 is CASSDGTGGYQPQHF. CDR3 DNA: TGTGCCAGCTCCGACGGGACAGGGGGCTATCAGCCCCAGCATTTT.

A word on this clonotype: This clone may be a read error of a much larger clone one base away. The chain has TRBV7-9 and TRBJ2-3; 8 nucleotides align to TRBD2. The CDR3 is made up of 14 amino acids. The germline V gene encodes CDR1 SEHNR and CDR2 FQNEAQ (reference sequence). J gave up 2 bases and V 5 bases, and 3 bases lay outside the gene matches. The DNA of the CDR3 is TGTGCCAGCAGCCGTAGCGGGGACACAGATACGCAGTATTTT. Protein product: CASSRSGDTDTQYF.

In its sample, this clonotype was seen many times. The chain links TRBV28 to TRBJ1-1; D unresolved. This CDR3 is built from 13 residues. Trimming stripped 4 bases from V and 1 base from J, with 7 bases between. Germline V gene sequence: CDR1 MDHEN, CDR2 SYDVKM. CDR3 sequence: CASSYEGNTEAFF. The CDR3, as DNA: TGTGCCAGCAGTTACGAAGGGAACACTGAAGCTTTCTTT.

This clonotype was detected many times. This chain joins TRBV20-1 and TRBJ2-5, with D unresolved. The CDR3 runs 13 residues. V was cut by 3 bases and J by 2 bases, with 10 bases left in between. Germline V gives CDR1 DFQATT, CDR2 SNEGSKA (reference sequence). The CDR3 is CSARGEVQETQYF. CDR3 DNA sequence: TGCAGTGCTAGGGGCGAGGTTCAAGAGACCCAGTACTTC.

This clonotype appeared many times. The V call is TRBV20-1, the J call TRBJ2-2; 13 nucleotides line up with TRBD2. The ends lost 0 bases at V and 4 bases at J; junction bases unmatched: 8. In germline, CDR1 is DFQATT, CDR2 SNEGSKA (reference sequence). The CDR3 runs 18 residues. This chain's CDR3 is CSARDRGLAGRPTGELFF. CDR3 sequence (DNA): TGCAGTGCTAGAGATAGGGGACTAGCGGGACGACCCACCGGGGAGCTGTTTTTT.

On this clonotype itself: At one of its ends the junction is not consistent with the germline gene, which may arise from a read error. This sequence joins TRBV15 and TRBJ2-1; possibly TRBD1 for D (7 bases). Germline-derived CDR1 and CDR2 are LNHNV and YYDKDF (reference sequence). CDR3 size: 15 residues. The CDR3 DNA reads TGTGCCACCAGCAGAGATCAAGGAGGGGGCATTAAGCACTTTTTC. This gives the protein CATSRDQGGGIKHFF.

This clonotype was detected many times. This chain joins TRBV7-9 and TRBJ2-7; D may be TRBD1 (5 bases). The CDR3 covers 13 residues. Germline lookup yields CDR1 SEHNR and CDR2 FQNEAQ (reference sequence). Trimming removed 1 base at V and 7 bases at J, with 11 bases between. CDR3 in amino acids: CASSLVQVAEQYF. Written as DNA, the CDR3 is TGTGCCAGCAGCTTAGTACAGGTGGCTGAGCAGTACTTC.

This clonotype came up many times. The chain joins TRBV7-9 to TRBJ2-7; no reliable D call. The CDR3 covers 12 residues. Germline V gene lookup returns CDR1 SEHNR and CDR2 FQNEAQ (reference sequence). With 4 bases removed from V and 4 bases from J, the gap between germline ends came to 8 bases. CDR3 residues: CASSSKSYEQYF. DNA for the CDR3: TGTGCCAGCAGCTCCAAGTCTTACGAGCAGTACTTC.

This clonotype was seen repeatedly, ten times or more. The chain carries TRBV20-1 and TRBJ2-1; TRBD2 matches 7 bases. The germline gives CDR1 DFQATT, CDR2 SNEGSKA (reference sequence). This CDR3 region has 15 residues. V gave up 1 base and J gave up 9 bases; unmatched junction bases: 12. CDR3 bases: TGCAGTGCTAGAGGGGGGGGGACCCCGGGGGGTGAGCAGTTCTTC. Translation: CSARGGGTPGGEQFF.

This clonotype was seen at least ten times. CDR3: CASSPSAGEWETQYF. CDR3 bases: TGTGCCAGCAGCCCGTCCGCAGGGGAGTGGGAGACCCAGTACTTC. The chain recombines TRBV5-5 with TRBJ2-5; weak D call: TRBD1 (6 bases). Germline loops: CDR1 SGHKS, CDR2 YYEKEE (reference sequence). The CDR3 extends over 15 amino acids. V lost 4 bases and J 5 bases, leaving 18 bases between the germline ends.

This clonotype was seen ten or more times. Written as DNA, the CDR3 is TGTGCCAGCAGCTTGGAACGACAGGGAAGGGCTACGCAGTATTTT. It is translated as CASSLERQGRATQYF. The V gene is TRBV5-5, the J gene TRBJ2-3; 7 bases align to TRBD1. The CDR3 totals 15 residues. Per germline, CDR1 SGHKS and CDR2 YYEKEE (reference sequence). V lost 0 bases to trimming and J lost 8 bases; unmatched junction nucleotides: 9.

This clonotype was counted many times. V is TRBV5-1 and J is TRBJ2-7, with TRBD1 as a possible D gene (5 bases). The V and J ends lost 0 bases and 6 bases respectively, with 16 bases between them. CDR3 length: 15 amino acids. Germline V lookup: CDR1 SGHRS, CDR2 YFSETQ. The CDR3: CASSLGPLQVSEQYF. The CDR3 DNA reads as TGCGCCAGCAGCTTGGGGCCCCTACAGGTTTCCGAGCAGTACTTC.

This chain connects TRBV29-1 to TRBJ1-2, with D maybe TRBD1 (5 bases). CDR3 length equals 12 residues. Trimming removed 8 bases from V and 4 bases from J, with 14 bases in between. Germline V CDR1 and CDR2: SQVTM, ANQGSEA. The CDR3 nucleotides read TGCAGCTCCGGGGAGGGGCCCTATGGCTACACCTTC. Its translation is CSSGEGPYGYTF.

This clonotype was observed many times. The chain joins TRBV20-1 to TRBJ2-3, with a tentative D call TRBD2 (6 bases). Trimming took 0 bases from V and 1 from J, leaving 8 bases between them. Germline values: CDR1 DFQATT, CDR2 SNEGSKA (reference sequence). There are 14 residues in the CDR3. The CDR3 loop is CSARDSGGTDTQYF. The CDR3 DNA is TGCAGTGCTAGAGATTCGGGGGGCACAGATACGCAGTATTTT.

This clonotype came up many times. The chain links TRBV5-1 to TRBJ1-2, with TRBD1 identical over 11 bases. V lost 5 bases and J lost 7; bases outside the gene matches: 4. This CDR3 contains 13 residues. Germline V lookup: CDR1 SGHRS, CDR2 YFSETQ. CDR3: CASRRTGGSGYTF. In nucleotides, the CDR3 is TGCGCCAGCAGGCGGACAGGGGGCAGTGGCTACACCTTC. The full variable domain, with the rest looked up from reference TRBV5-1 and TRBJ1-2, is KAGVTQTPRYLIKTRGQQVTLSCSPISGHRSVSWYQQTPGQGLQFLFEYFSETQRNKGNFPGRFSGRQFSNSRSEMNVSTLELGDSALYLCASRRTGGSGYTFGSGTRLTVV.

There are many counts of this clonotype. J is TRBJ2-7 and V is TRBV7-9; TRBD2 matches at 7 bases. Germline CDR1 SEHNR, CDR2 FQNEAQ (reference sequence). After removal of 5 bases from V and 1 base from J, the junction contained 2 bases not matched to a gene. This CDR3 spans 13 amino acids. The DNA of the CDR3 is TGTGCCAGCAGCGGGGGGGATTCCTACGAGCAGTACTTC. Amino acid sequence: CASSGGDSYEQYF.

For this clonotype: At one end the junction does not follow the germline gene, possibly because of a read error. The V gene is TRBV5-1, the J gene TRBJ2-3, with D uncertain. This CDR3 comprises 15 residues. Germline V CDR1 and CDR2: SGHRS, YFSETQ. DNA for the CDR3: TGCGCCAGCAGCTTAGGTAGTGTCGGAGTTAATACACAGTATTTT. Translated: CASSLGSVGVNTQYF. Full variable domain (rest looked up from reference TRBV5-1 and TRBJ2-3): KAGVTQTPRYLIKTRGQQVTLSCSPISGHRSVSWYQQTPGQGLQFLFEYFSETQRNKGNFPGRFSGRQFSNSRSEMNVSTLELGDSALYLCASSLGSVGVNTQYFGPGTRLTVL.

At least ten counts were recorded for this clonotype. This sequence joins TRBV7-8 and TRBJ2-7, with D uncertain. V lost 3 bases, J lost 2 bases, and 11 bases lay in between. The CDR3 sequence is 14 residues long. Germline V gene data show CDR1 as SGHVS and CDR2 as FQNEAQ. Here the CDR3 DNA reads TGTGCCAGCAGCTTTTCCCCAGGTGCCTACGAGCAGTACTTC. Its translation is CASSFSPGAYEQYF.

The chain recombines TRBV5-1 with TRBJ2-7, with 8 bases matching TRBD2. Trimming at V came to 2 bases and at J to 3 bases, leaving 7 bases not matched to a gene. This CDR3 is 15 amino acids long. Germline CDR1 SGHRS, CDR2 YFSETQ. The CDR3 DNA reads as TGCGCCAGCAGCTTCTCTAGCGGGCCAAACTACGAGCAGTACTTC. Residues: CASSFSSGPNYEQYF.